These 17 T cell receptor beta chains originate from one sample sequenced in a study of blood T cell repertoires in COVID-19. TCRdb's table, derived via immunoSEQ multiplex PCR, lists solely in-frame clones and lacks some. Seen here are fewer than 500,000 clones, around 89% observed once, and the top ten hold 0.97%. The sample was PBMCs or T cells enriched from blood (not recorded which). The origin of the receptors is a woman in her 30s with acute COVID-19.

This sequence joins TRBV7-2 and TRBJ1-1; TRBD1 might be the D (5 bases). Trimming stripped 5 bases from V and 1 base from J, with 8 bases between. The V gene's germline CDR1 is SGHTA and CDR2 FQGNSA. This CDR3 is 13 amino acids long. The CDR3 sequence: CASSRDRNTEAFF. The CDR3 DNA reads as TGTGCCAGCAGCCGCGACAGGAACACTGAAGCTTTCTTT.

The V gene is TRBV2, the J gene TRBJ2-7, with D possibly matching TRBD2 (6 bases). Germline loops: CDR1 SNHLY, CDR2 FYNNEI. With 7 bases removed from V and 3 bases from J, the gap between germline ends came to 13 bases. This CDR3 region has 13 residues. CDR3 protein: CASIGGESYEQYF. In DNA, the CDR3 is TGTGCCAGCATCGGGGGTGAGAGCTACGAGCAGTACTTC. Complete variable domain (other parts from reference TRBV2 and TRBJ2-7): EPEVTQTPSHQVTQMGQEVILRCVPISNHLYFYWYRQILGQKVEFLVSFYNNEISEKSEIFDDQFSVERPDGSNFTLKIRSTKLEDSAMYFCASIGGESYEQYFGPGTRLTVT.

J is TRBJ2-3 and V is TRBV27; TRBD2 matches 10 bases. CDR1 and CDR2 from the germline V gene are MNHEY and SMNVEV (reference sequence). The CDR3 loop spans 16 amino acids. With V trimmed by 10 bases and J by 3 bases, 13 bases remained unmatched. Here the CDR3 reads CANLKLPSGGTDTQYF. The CDR3 nucleotides read TGTGCCAACCTCAAACTCCCTAGCGGGGGAACAGATACGCAGTATTTT.

The chain links TRBV30 to TRBJ1-5, with a tentative D call TRBD1 (6 bases). Between the trimmed V and J ends, which lost 0 bases and 4 bases, there was a span of 13 bases. CDR1 is GTSNPN and CDR2 is SVGIG in the germline V gene (reference sequence). The CDR3 has 15 amino acids. CDR3 sequence reads: CAWSVQQGGNQPQHF. CDR3 bases: TGTGCCTGGAGTGTACAGCAAGGGGGAAATCAGCCCCAGCATTTT.

The chain couples TRBV27 to TRBJ2-7; 10 bases fit TRBD1. This CDR3 spans 14 amino acids. V dropped 3 bases and J dropped 3; count of bases not matched to a gene: 2. Germline CDR1 reads MNHEY; CDR2 reads SMNVEV (reference sequence). CDR3 sequence (DNA): TGTGCCAGCAGTTTCGGACAGGGGGTCTACGAGCAGTACTTC. Amino acids: CASSFGQGVYEQYF.

CDR3 in DNA: TGTGCCAGCAGCTCCGAGGGCTCTGGAAACACCATATATTTT. As protein: CASSSEGSGNTIYF. The chain uses TRBV7-2 and TRBJ1-3; no definite D call. V gave up 4 bases and J gave up 0 bases, with 7 bases separating them. The germline gives CDR1 SGHTA, CDR2 FQGNSA. The CDR3 consists of 14 residues.

The genes are TRBV5-6 and TRBJ1-1; tentative D call: TRBD1 (5 bases). The CDR3 is made up of 11 amino acids. Deletions cut 2 bases from V and 11 bases from J, with 10 bases between. Germline V gives CDR1 SGHDT, CDR2 YYEEEE. In DNA, the CDR3 is TGTGCCAGCAGCTTATCAGGGTTGGCTTTCTTT. It encodes CASSLSGLAFF.

This clone was detected only once. This rearrangement joins TRBV9 to TRBJ1-5; 7 bases match TRBD1. This CDR3 has 16 amino acids. The germline V gene encodes CDR1 SGDLS and CDR2 YYNGEE. The V segment lost 1 base and the J segment 2 bases; nucleotides outside the gene matches: 6. The CDR3 sequence is CASSVQGVEGNQPQHF. The CDR3 region has the DNA TGTGCCAGCAGCGTACAGGGGGTGGAGGGCAATCAGCCCCAGCATTTT.

The gene calls are TRBV7-2 and TRBJ2-3; 7 nucleotides agree with TRBD1. The CDR3 is 15 amino acids. The germline gives CDR1 SGHTA, CDR2 FQGNSA. V gave up 6 bases and J gave up 4 bases; unmatched junction bases: 10. CDR3 loop: CASSSRQGTPDTQYF. CDR3 coding DNA: TGTGCCAGCAGTTCTAGACAGGGTACCCCAGATACGCAGTATTTT.

This sequence joins TRBV5-1 and TRBJ2-2; D is undetermined. Germline V lookup: CDR1 SGHRS, CDR2 YFSETQ. The CDR3 contains 14 residues. Trimming took off 4 bases at V and 3 bases at J, with 10 bases between the two ends. This CDR3 is CASSTPRDTGELFF. The CDR3 bases are TGCGCCAGCAGCACGCCCCGGGACACCGGGGAGCTGTTTTTT.

This chain joins TRBV7-2 and TRBJ1-1; no clear D. Trimming pared 1 base from V and 2 bases from J, leaving 11 bases between. CDR1 SGHTA and CDR2 FQGNSA come from the germline V gene. The length of the CDR3 is 15 residues. Written as DNA, the CDR3 is TGTGCCAGCAGCTTAGTCGGTAGCGGAAACACTGAAGCTTTCTTT. Residues: CASSLVGSGNTEAFF.

This clone was found a few times. The CDR3 loop is CASSYTTGDEGYTF. DNA of the CDR3: TGTGCCAGCAGCTATACAACAGGGGATGAAGGCTACACCTTC. This chain connects TRBV7-8 to TRBJ1-2; 7 bases agree with TRBD1. V shed 4 bases and J 8 bases; nucleotides not matched to a gene: 10. The CDR3 covers 14 residues. Germline V gives CDR1 SGHVS, CDR2 FQNEAQ.

The V and J genes are TRBV5-5 and TRBJ1-4, with a weak D call TRBD1 (5 bases). Germline CDR1 SGHKS, CDR2 YYEKEE (reference sequence). The CDR3 spans 18 residues. The V gene lost 6 bases and the J gene lost 0 bases, with 21 bases spanning the gap. This CDR3 is CASKPLEGRGTTNEKLFF. DNA of the CDR3: TGTGCCAGCAAGCCCCTGGAGGGGAGGGGTACAACTAATGAAAAACTGTTTTTT.

This clone occurred once. The rearrangement links TRBV7-9 to TRBJ2-7, with D maybe TRBD2 (6 bases). V was pared by 6 bases and J by 2 bases, with 11 bases between. Germline CDR1 and CDR2: SEHNR and FQNEAQ (reference sequence). The CDR3 contains 13 residues. CDR3 residues: CASSVGGPYEQYF. The CDR3 DNA sequence: TGTGCCAGCAGTGTGGGGGGTCCCTACGAGCAGTACTTC.

The gene calls are TRBV12-2 and TRBJ1-2; the table's TRBD1 call for D was not verified on the DNA. TRBV12-2 is labeled a pseudogene. The CDR3 is made up of 15 amino acids. CDR3 nucleotides: TGTGCAAGTCGCCCCTCCGGGACAGGGGGGTATGGCTACACCTTC. It specifies CASRPSGTGGYGYTF.

The genes are TRBV7-2 and TRBJ2-4, with TRBD1 identical over 10 bases. J lost 10 bases, V lost 3 bases, and 15 bases had no gene match. CDR1 is SGHTA, CDR2 FQGNSA, per germline. CDR3 length: 17 amino acids. CDR3 region: CASSFPGQGSLGGIQYF. The CDR3, as DNA: TGTGCCAGCAGCTTTCCGGGACAGGGGTCATTAGGGGGAATTCAGTACTTC.

This sequence joins TRBV4-1 and TRBJ2-1; 11 nucleotides agree with TRBD2. V lost 6 bases to trimming and J lost 6 bases; unmatched junction nucleotides: 7. The germline V gene has CDR1 MGHRA and CDR2 YSYEKL. CDR3 length equals 15 residues. The CDR3 here is CASRALAGGLNEQFF. The CDR3 nucleotides read TGCGCCAGCAGAGCTTTAGCGGGGGGGCTCAATGAGCAGTTCTTC.